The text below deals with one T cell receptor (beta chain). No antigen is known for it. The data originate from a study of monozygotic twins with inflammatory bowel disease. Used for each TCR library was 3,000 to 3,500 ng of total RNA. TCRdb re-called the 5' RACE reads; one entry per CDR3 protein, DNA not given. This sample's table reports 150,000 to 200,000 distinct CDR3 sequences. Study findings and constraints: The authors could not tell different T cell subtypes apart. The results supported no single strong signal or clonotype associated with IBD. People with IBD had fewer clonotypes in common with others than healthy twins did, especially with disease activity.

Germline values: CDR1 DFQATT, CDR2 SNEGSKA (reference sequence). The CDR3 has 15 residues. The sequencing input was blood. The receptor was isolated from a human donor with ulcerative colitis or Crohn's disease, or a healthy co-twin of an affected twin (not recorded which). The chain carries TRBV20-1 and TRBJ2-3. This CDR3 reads CSARDASTSTDTQYF.